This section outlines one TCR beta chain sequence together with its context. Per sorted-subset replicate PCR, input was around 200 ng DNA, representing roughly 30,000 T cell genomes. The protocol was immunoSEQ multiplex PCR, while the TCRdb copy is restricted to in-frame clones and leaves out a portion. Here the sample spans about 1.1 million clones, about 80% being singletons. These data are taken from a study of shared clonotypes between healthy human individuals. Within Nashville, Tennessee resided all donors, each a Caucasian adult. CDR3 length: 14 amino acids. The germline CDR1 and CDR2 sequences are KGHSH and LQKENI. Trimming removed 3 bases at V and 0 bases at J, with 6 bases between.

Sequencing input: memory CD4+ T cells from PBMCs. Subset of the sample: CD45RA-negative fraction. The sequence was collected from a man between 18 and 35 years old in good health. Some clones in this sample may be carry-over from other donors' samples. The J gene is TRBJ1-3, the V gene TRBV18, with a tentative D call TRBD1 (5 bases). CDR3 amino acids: CASSPTDSGNTIYF. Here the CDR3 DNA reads TGTGCCAGCTCACCGACAGACTCTGGAAACACCATATATTTT. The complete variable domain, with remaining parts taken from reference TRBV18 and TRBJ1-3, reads NAGVMQNPRHLVRRRGQEARLRCSPMKGHSHVYWYRQLPEEGLKFMVYLQKENIIDESGMPKERFSAEFPKEGPSILRIQQVVRGDSAAYFCASSPTDSGNTIYFGEGSWLTVV.